One and the same sample provided the 21 T cell receptor beta chains below, sequenced in a study of early T cells in non-severe SARS-CoV-2 infection. One entry per CDR3 protein, called by TCRdb with MiXCR from the 5' RACE reads. The sample lists about 20,000 distinct CDR3 sequences, about 3.7% occurring once. The sequenced sample consisted of whole blood. These receptors originate from an adult who was a healthcare worker with PCR-confirmed SARS-CoV-2 infection or an uninfected control (not recorded which).

In this sample, this clonotype turned up many times. This chain links TRBV2 with TRBJ2-1; D perhaps matches TRBD1 (5 bases). Germline V lookup: CDR1 SNHLY, CDR2 FYNNEI. The CDR3 sequence is 14 residues long. Trimming removed 0 bases at V and 6 bases at J, with 9 bases between. CDR3 nucleotide sequence: TGTGCCAGCAGTGAAGCTGGACAAGTCAATGAGCAGTTCTTC. Amino acid sequence: CASSEAGQVNEQFF.

This clonotype appeared a few times. The chain employs TRBV3-1 and TRBJ2-4; unclear D gene. From germline, CDR1 is LGHDT and CDR2 YNNKEL (reference sequence). This CDR3 spans 11 amino acids. V lost 3 bases, J lost 7 bases, and 4 bases lay in between. The DNA of the CDR3 is TGTGCCAGCAGCCAGGCCAACATTCAGTACTTC. It yields the protein CASSQANIQYF.

In this sample, this clonotype turned up many times. This chain links TRBV28 with TRBJ1-6; D is unresolved. Trimming took off 5 bases at V and 7 bases at J, with 9 bases between the two ends. Per germline, CDR1 MDHEN and CDR2 SYDVKM. There are 13 residues in the CDR3. CDR3 DNA: TGTGCCAGCAGTCCACAATTCAATTCACCCCTCCACTTT. As protein: CASSPQFNSPLHF.

This clonotype was found many times. The chain couples TRBV19 to TRBJ2-5, with D possibly matching TRBD1 (6 bases). The V end was cut by 4 bases, the J end by 1 base, with 16 bases between. Germline values: CDR1 LNHDA, CDR2 SQIVND (reference sequence). The CDR3 extends over 16 amino acids. Written as DNA, the CDR3 is TGTGCCAGTAGTACGGCAGGGGTAACCTTCCAAGAGACCCAGTACTTC. This encodes CASSTAGVTFQETQYF.

This clonotype was observed many times. Compared with germline, one end of the junction differs, possibly owing to a read error. As DNA, the CDR3 is TGTGCCAGCAGCTTAGAAGTTGGGGCCAACGTCCTGACCTTC. It translates to CASSLEVGANVLTF. The chain carries TRBV7-6 and TRBJ2-6; D possibly corresponds to TRBD1 (5 bases). Per germline, CDR1 SGHVS and CDR2 FNYEAQ. The CDR3 spans 14 residues. Full variable domain (remainder filled in from reference TRBV7-6 and TRBJ2-6): GAGVSQSPRYKVTKRGQDVALRCDPISGHVSLYWYRQALGQGPEFLTYFNYEAQQDKSGLPNDRFSAERPEGSISTLTIQRTEQRDSAMYRCASSLEVGANVLTFGAGSRLTVL.

This clonotype has a count of ten or more. The rearrangement links TRBV5-3 to TRBJ1-5, with no clear D. TRBV5-3 is placed among ORFs of uncertain function. The CDR3 is 12 amino acids. Trimming took off 0 bases at V and 12 bases at J, with 10 bases between the two ends. The CDR3 region has the DNA TGTGCCAGAAGCTTGGAGGGCAGTAGCCAGCATTTT. Residues: CARSLEGSSQHF.

This clonotype was seen only a few times. V usage is TRBV7-9 and J usage is TRBJ2-1; 8 bases map to TRBD2. The CDR3 is 15 amino acids. Germline V gives CDR1 SEHNR, CDR2 FQNEAQ (reference sequence). V trimming: 1 base; J trimming: 7 bases; junction bases outside the gene matches: 6. CDR3 in amino acids: CASSLVSGTRNEQFF. The CDR3 DNA reads as TGTGCCAGCAGCTTAGTTTCCGGGACTAGAAATGAGCAGTTCTTC. Together with reference TRBV7-9 and TRBJ2-1, the CDR3 gives the full variable domain: DTGVSQNPRHKITKRGQNVTFRCDPISEHNRLYWYRQTLGQGPEFLTYFQNEAQLEKSRLLSDRFSAERPKGSFSTLEIQRTEQGDSAMYLCASSLVSGTRNEQFFGPGTRLTVL.

This clonotype was recorded at least ten times. This chain uses TRBV29-1 with TRBJ2-3; D is perhaps TRBD2 (7 bases). This CDR3 has 16 amino acids. Per germline, CDR1 SQVTM and CDR2 ANQGSEA. The V end lost 5 bases, the J end lost 0 bases, and 18 bases lay between the germline ends. Written as DNA, the CDR3 is TGCAGCGTTACACTGGGAGGGACATTTAGCACAGATACGCAGTATTTT. It codes for CSVTLGGTFSTDTQYF.

This clonotype was observed at least ten times. J is TRBJ2-7 and V is TRBV20-1; possibly TRBD1 for D (6 bases). This CDR3 is 14 amino acids long. V shed 2 bases and J shed 3 bases, with 14 bases lying between them. CDR1 and CDR2 (germline): DFQATT, SNEGSKA (reference sequence). The CDR3 coding sequence is TGCAGTGCTAGAACAGGGAGTACTAACTACGAGCAGTACTTC. Translation gives CSARTGSTNYEQYF.

In its sample, this clonotype is medium-sized. The rearrangement links TRBV5-6 to TRBJ1-1; D not resolved. Trimming stripped 0 bases from V and 1 base from J, with 7 bases between. Germline CDR1 SGHDT, CDR2 YYEEEE. The CDR3 loop spans 14 amino acids. The CDR3 DNA follows: TGTGCCAGCAGCTTGGAAGAGCCGAACACTGAAGCTTTCTTT. It specifies CASSLEEPNTEAFF.

This clonotype appeared a few times. CDR3 bases: TGTGCCAGCAGTGAGGAGCGGGAGGGCCCCGGTGAGCAGTTCTTC. Translating gives CASSEEREGPGEQFF. The chain uses TRBV6-4 and TRBJ2-1, with 10 nucleotides matching TRBD2. V trimming: 3 bases; J trimming: 9 bases; junction bases outside the gene matches: 8. This CDR3 is built from 15 residues. Germline lookup yields CDR1 MRHNA and CDR2 SNTAGT.

This clonotype was detected ten times or more. This sequence joins TRBV25-1 and TRBJ1-2, with TRBD1 matching 11 bases. There are 13 residues in the CDR3. V gave up 4 bases and J gave up 8 bases; unmatched junction bases: 3. Germline lookup yields CDR1 MGHDK and CDR2 SYGVNS. DNA for the CDR3: TGTGCCAGCAGTGGGACAGGGGGCGAGGGCTACACCTTC. Protein sequence: CASSGTGGEGYTF.

This clonotype was detected ten times or more. V and J are TRBV10-3 and TRBJ2-7; the match to TRBD2 covers 11 bases. Germline CDR1 is ENHRY and CDR2 is SYGVKD. The ends lost 4 bases at V and 1 base at J; junction bases unmatched: 0. The length of the CDR3 is 14 residues. CDR3 loop: CAISGLAGSYEQYF. CDR3 DNA: TGTGCCATCAGTGGACTAGCGGGGTCCTACGAGCAGTACTTC.

The sample holds many counts of this clonotype. The chain couples TRBV7-3 to TRBJ2-1; 7 positions agree with TRBD2. This CDR3 contains 16 residues. Per the germline V gene, CDR1 is SGHTA and CDR2 is FQGTGA. J was trimmed by 4 bases and V by 1 base; bases with no gene match: 7. This CDR3 is CASSLRRGGEYNEQFF. As DNA, the CDR3 is TGTGCCAGCAGCTTAAGGCGCGGGGGAGAGTACAATGAGCAGTTCTTC. The variable domain in full, completed from reference TRBV7-3 and TRBJ2-1, reads GAGVSQTPSNKVTEKGKYVELRCDPISGHTALYWYRQSLGQGPEFLIYFQGTGAADDSGLPNDRFFAVRPEGSVSTLKIQRTERGDSAVYLCASSLRRGGEYNEQFFGPGTRLTVL.

There are many counts of this clonotype. The V call is TRBV6-6, the J call TRBJ2-7, with D uncertain. V dropped 0 bases and J dropped 2 bases, with 11 bases sitting between them. The CDR3 is 15 amino acids. CDR1 and CDR2 from the germline V gene are MNHNY and SVGAGI (reference sequence). The CDR3 sequence is CASSYSNPDTYEQYF. The CDR3 DNA sequence: TGTGCCAGCAGTTACTCGAACCCAGACACCTACGAGCAGTACTTC.

This clonotype was picked up many times. The V gene is TRBV11-3, the J gene TRBJ2-1; TRBD2 matches at 11 bases. Looked up from germline, CDR1 is SGHNT and CDR2 is YENEEA. V lost 7 bases and J lost 8; bases outside the gene matches: 10. The CDR3 is made up of 15 amino acids. The CDR3 coding sequence is TGTGCCAGCACCAGACTAGCGGGATCAAGGGATGAGCAGTTCTTC. Translated: CASTRLAGSRDEQFF.

This clonotype was recorded many times. The V gene is TRBV20-1, the J gene TRBJ2-1, with D possibly being TRBD2 (6 bases). The germline V gene has CDR1 DFQATT and CDR2 SNEGSKA (reference sequence). This CDR3 is built from 11 residues. The V end lost 0 bases, the J end lost 10 bases, and 7 bases lay between the germline ends. The CDR3 region is CSARDGGEQFF. CDR3 bases: TGCAGTGCTAGAGATGGGGGGGAGCAGTTCTTC.

The sample holds many counts of this clonotype. The CDR3 DNA reads TGTGCCAGCAGCGGACGGGACCGAACCTACAATGAGCAGTTCTTC. Translation gives CASSGRDRTYNEQFF. This rearrangement joins TRBV6-2 or TRBV6-3 to TRBJ2-1, with D tentatively TRBD1 or TRBD2 (5 bases each). Trimming shortened V by 6 bases and J by 2 bases, and 14 bases separated the two germline ends. This CDR3 has 15 amino acids. Per germline, CDR1 MNHEY and CDR2 SVGEGT.

This clonotype was recorded at least ten times. The chain uses TRBV11-3 and TRBJ2-2, with 7 bases aligning to TRBD1. V lost 5 bases to trimming and J lost 0 bases; unmatched junction nucleotides: 6. The CDR3 loop spans 16 amino acids. Germline V gene lookup returns CDR1 SGHNT and CDR2 YENEEA. Written as DNA, the CDR3 is TGTGCCAGCAGCCTCCAGGGGGAAGCGAACACCGGGGAGCTGTTTTTT. Protein: CASSLQGEANTGELFF.

V gene TRBV20-1 combines with J gene TRBJ1-4; D ambiguous. There are 12 residues in the CDR3. Germline V gene sequence: CDR1 DFQATT, CDR2 SNEGSKA (reference sequence). Trimming stripped 1 base from V and 7 bases from J, with 7 bases between. The CDR3 nucleotides read TGCAGTGCTAGAGTCGAGAGTGAAAAACTGTTTTTT. Translated: CSARVESEKLFF.

This clonotype counts as medium-sized (0.01 to 0.1%). The chain joins TRBV7-9 to TRBJ1-1; D is uncertain. The CDR3 has 15 residues. V was pared by 7 bases and J by 1 base, with 16 bases between. The germline V gene encodes CDR1 SEHNR and CDR2 FQNEAQ (reference sequence). The DNA for the CDR3 is TGTGCCAGCACCAAAGCCGACCGGCCGAACACTGAAGCTTTCTTT. It specifies CASTKADRPNTEAFF.